This T cell receptor (beta chain) was sequenced in a study of Graves' ophthalmopathy and Graves' hyperthyroidism. Per the germline V gene, CDR1 is MDHEN and CDR2 is SYDVKM. This CDR3 spans 11 amino acids. V lost 4 bases to trimming and J lost 7 bases; unmatched junction nucleotides: 0. The TCR beta CDR3 regions underwent amplification from RNA transcripts. Second-round multiplex PCR followed a first-round RT-PCR using HTBI primers. TCRdb re-derived calls from the multiplex PCR reads in MiXCR, one entry per CDR3 protein. There are 300,000 to 450,000 distinct CDR3 sequences in the sample; about 17% occur only once, and 2% to 2.5% lies in the top ten. There are many counts of this clonotype. In this cohort, patients with other autoimmune diseases, uncontrolled infections, pregnancy or lactation were excluded.

Material for sequencing was peripheral blood. The chain recombines TRBV28 with TRBJ1-2, with 7 positions matching TRBD1. The origin of this receptor is an adult woman with stable Graves' hyperthyroidism. CDR3 sequence (DNA): TGTGCCAGCAGTTGGACAGGTGGCTACACCTTC. It specifies CASSWTGGYTF.